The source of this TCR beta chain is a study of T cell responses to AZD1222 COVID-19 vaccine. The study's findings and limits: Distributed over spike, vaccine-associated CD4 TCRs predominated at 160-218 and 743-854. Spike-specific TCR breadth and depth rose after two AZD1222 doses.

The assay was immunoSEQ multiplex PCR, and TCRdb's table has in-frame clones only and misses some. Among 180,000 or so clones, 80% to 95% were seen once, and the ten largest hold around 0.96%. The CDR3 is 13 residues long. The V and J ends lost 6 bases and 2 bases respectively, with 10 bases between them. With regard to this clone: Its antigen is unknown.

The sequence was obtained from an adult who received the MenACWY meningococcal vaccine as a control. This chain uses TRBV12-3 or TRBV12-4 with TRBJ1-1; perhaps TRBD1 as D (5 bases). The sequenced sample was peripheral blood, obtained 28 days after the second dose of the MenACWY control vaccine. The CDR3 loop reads CASRKGVNTEAFF. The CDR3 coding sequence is TGTGCCAGCAGAAAAGGGGTAAACACTGAAGCTTTCTTT.